A single sample gave rise to the 19 T cell receptor beta chains below, sequenced in a study of human T cells and chemical hapten exposure. The time point was: healthy volunteer bleed at 2 weeks. Total RNA was isolated from unfractionated whole blood. TCRdb reanalysed the RACE reads using MiXCR and keeps one entry per CDR3 protein. The repertoire consists of roughly 100,000 distinct CDR3 sequences, with over 8% occurring once and the leading ten covering about 3%. Sequenced input: whole blood. Source of these receptors: a female donor in good health. Some clones in this sample may be carry-over from other donors' samples.

This clonotype was detected a few times. The chain joins TRBV20-1 to TRBJ2-1; the D gene could be TRBD1 or TRBD2 (6 bases each). V gave up 4 bases and J gave up 8 bases, with 15 bases separating them. Germline CDR1 reads DFQATT; CDR2 reads SNEGSKA (reference sequence). The CDR3 sequence is 13 residues long. CDR3 residues: CSAIKTRGDEQFF. The CDR3 DNA sequence: TGCAGTGCTATCAAAACGAGGGGGGATGAGCAGTTCTTC.

V gene TRBV5-1 combines with J gene TRBJ2-7, with 8 bases that match TRBD2. Germline trimming cut 4 bases from V and 6 bases from J; bases unmatched to any gene: 12. This CDR3 spans 15 amino acids. Germline assignment: CDR1 SGHRS and CDR2 YFSETQ. CDR3 loop: CASSLRLARVGEQYF. CDR3 DNA sequence: TGCGCCAGCAGCCTAAGACTAGCGAGAGTAGGCGAGCAGTACTTC.

This clonotype was seen ten or more times. The V call is TRBV12-3 or TRBV12-4, the J call TRBJ1-1; D ambiguous. V was pared by 3 bases and J by 8 bases, with 10 bases between. This CDR3 contains 12 residues. The CDR3 loop reads CASSFQGREAFF. The CDR3, as DNA: TGTGCCAGCAGTTTTCAAGGGAGGGAAGCTTTCTTT.

As to this clonotype: One end of the junction does not line up with germline, which may come from a read error. The rearrangement joins TRBV25-1 to TRBJ1-1; TRBD1 might be the D (6 bases). Looked up from germline, CDR1 is MGHDK and CDR2 is SYGVNS. The CDR3 loop spans 15 amino acids. CDR3 in amino acids: CASSGVPGASTGAFF. The CDR3, as DNA: TGTGCCAGCAGCGGGGTCCCAGGGGCGAGCACTGGAGCTTTCTTT.

To note about this clonotype: Possible read error: a much larger clone is one base away. This chain connects TRBV4-2 to TRBJ2-3; D not resolved. This CDR3 region has 13 residues. Germline CDR1 and CDR2: LGHNA and YNFKEQ. The CDR3 region has the DNA TGTGTCAGCAGCCAAGACGGCACAGATACGCAGTATTTT. Protein: CVSSQDGTDTQYF.

In this sample, this clonotype turned up many times. This chain joins TRBV7-9 and TRBJ2-7; D assignment may be TRBD1 or TRBD2 (5 bases each). This CDR3 spans 14 amino acids. V was shortened by 2 bases and J by 2 bases, with 10 bases between the two germline ends. Germline V gives CDR1 SEHNR, CDR2 FQNEAQ (reference sequence). Here the CDR3 reads CASSLQGEAYEQYF. DNA of the CDR3: TGTGCCAGCAGCTTACAGGGAGAAGCCTACGAGCAGTACTTC. The variable domain in full, completed from reference TRBV7-9 and TRBJ2-7, reads DTGVSQNPRHKITKRGQNVTFRCDPISEHNRLYWYRQTLGQGPEFLTYFQNEAQLEKSRLLSDRFSAERPKGSFSTLEIQRTEQGDSAMYLCASSLQGEAYEQYFGPGTRLTVT.

This clonotype has a handful of counts. The genes are TRBV5-1 and TRBJ2-3; D may correspond to TRBD1 or TRBD2 (5 bases each). CDR1 is SGHRS and CDR2 is YFSETQ in the germline V gene. The CDR3 is made up of 17 amino acids. The V and J ends lost 0 bases and 1 base respectively, with 15 bases between them. CDR3 coding DNA: TGCGCCAGCAGCTTGGAGACGGGGCCCACTGGCACAGATACGCAGTATTTT. Its translation: CASSLETGPTGTDTQYF.

This clonotype was observed a handful of times. V and J are TRBV20-1 and TRBJ2-5, with D possibly TRBD1 on 6 matching bases. V lost 6 bases and J 4 bases, leaving 18 bases between the germline ends. CDR3 length: 14 residues. Looked up from germline, CDR1 is DFQATT and CDR2 is SNEGSKA (reference sequence). CDR3 sequence (DNA): TGCAGTGCCCCGGACTGGACACAGGGAGAGACCCAGTACTTC. Its protein product is CSAPDWTQGETQYF.

This clonotype was seen a few times. V usage is TRBV12-3 or TRBV12-4 and J usage is TRBJ2-5, with 9 bases lining up with TRBD2. The CDR3 loop spans 16 amino acids. J was trimmed by 7 bases and V by 3 bases; bases with no gene match: 12. CDR3: CASSLRGSGSTGTQYF. The CDR3 DNA follows: TGTGCCAGCAGTTTGAGGGGTAGCGGGAGCACGGGGACCCAGTACTTC.

Note on this clonotype: It may be a read error: a sequence one base away is much more abundant. The V and J genes are TRBV7-9 and TRBJ2-2; 11 nucleotides align to TRBD2. V was clipped by 4 bases and J by 10 bases; unmatched bases: 17. In germline, CDR1 is SEHNR, CDR2 FQNEAQ (reference sequence). This CDR3 has 18 amino acids. The CDR3 nucleotides read TGTGCCAGCAGCTCATCGAGACTAGCGGGAAGTCATAATGAGGAGCTGTTTTTT. Its protein product is CASSSSRLAGSHNEELFF.

This clonotype was counted only a few times. This chain links TRBV6-2 or TRBV6-3 with TRBJ2-2, with TRBD1 matching 10 bases. The junction had 4 bases not matched to a gene; V was cut back by 6 bases and J by 3 bases. The CDR3 extends over 15 amino acids. Germline CDR1 MNHEY, CDR2 SVGEGT. The CDR3 DNA reads as TGTGCCAGCAGCACCGGACAGGGGGACACCGGGGAGCTGTTTTTT. Residues: CASSTGQGDTGELFF.

There are many counts of this clonotype. The chain carries TRBV29-1 and TRBJ1-5, with a weak D call TRBD1 (5 bases). The ends were cut back, 7 bases at V and 0 bases at J, with 13 bases in the middle. The CDR3 spans 14 residues. Germline CDR1 SQVTM, CDR2 ANQGSEA. The DNA of the CDR3 is TGCAGCGCCACGACAGACTATAGCAATCAGCCCCAGCATTTT. Amino acid sequence: CSATTDYSNQPQHF.

V is TRBV2 and J is TRBJ1-5, with D uncertain. Germline loops: CDR1 SNHLY, CDR2 FYNNEI. The CDR3 runs 16 residues. The V gene lost 6 bases and the J gene lost 2 bases, with 17 bases spanning the gap. This CDR3 reads CASSRAGIRGNQPQHF. The CDR3 DNA sequence: TGTGCCAGCAGCCGAGCCGGGATCCGAGGCAATCAGCCCCAGCATTTT.

This clonotype has at least ten counts. The chain is built from TRBV28 and TRBJ2-7, with D possibly TRBD1 on 5 matching bases. CDR1 MDHEN and CDR2 SYDVKM come from the germline V gene. V was cut by 4 bases and J by 3 bases, with 10 bases left in between. The CDR3 consists of 13 residues. CDR3 loop: CASSYPRDYEQYF. The CDR3 coding sequence is TGTGCCAGCAGTTACCCCAGGGACTACGAGCAGTACTTC.

V gene TRBV7-9 combines with J gene TRBJ2-3; D is uncertain. Trimming took off 5 bases at V and 5 bases at J, with 8 bases between the two ends. Germline V lookup: CDR1 SEHNR, CDR2 FQNEAQ (reference sequence). CDR3 length: 12 amino acids. CDR3 bases: TGTGCCAGCAGCCTCTTGGTAGATACGCAGTATTTT. Translated, it gives CASSLLVDTQYF.

This clonotype was counted many times. The V gene is TRBV5-4, the J gene TRBJ1-6; 8 bases agree with TRBD1. The CDR3 spans 15 residues. V gave up 3 bases and J gave up 5 bases; unmatched junction bases: 4. Germline-derived CDR1 and CDR2 are SGHNT and YYREEE (reference sequence). CDR3 bases: TGTGCCAGCAGCTCGGGACAGGCCGATAATTCACCCCTCCACTTT. Protein sequence: CASSSGQADNSPLHF. Together with reference TRBV5-4 and TRBJ1-6, the CDR3 gives the full variable domain: ETGVTQSPTHLIKTRGQQVTLRCSSQSGHNTVSWYQQALGQGPQFIFQYYREEENGRGNFPPRFSGLQFPNYSSELNVNALELDDSALYLCASSSGQADNSPLHFGNGTRLTVT.

This clonotype was seen a few times. V gene TRBV19 combines with J gene TRBJ2-7; a possible D gene is TRBD1 (6 bases). The CDR3 has 14 amino acids. Germline V gives CDR1 LNHDA, CDR2 SQIVND (reference sequence). The ends were cut back, 4 bases at V and 1 base at J, with 11 bases in the middle. The CDR3 DNA reads TGTGCCAGTAGTACCTCGACAGGTTCCTACGAGCAGTACTTC. Protein product: CASSTSTGSYEQYF.

This clonotype was picked up a small number of times. The chain combines TRBV6-5 with TRBJ2-3, with 14 bases that match TRBD2. J lost 10 bases, V lost 2 bases, and 8 bases had no gene match. This CDR3 is 16 amino acids long. CDR1 is MNHEY, CDR2 SVGAGI, per germline. The CDR3 spells CASSYTGTSGRWAQYF. DNA of the CDR3: TGTGCCAGCAGTTACACCGGGACTAGCGGGAGATGGGCGCAGTATTTT.

Ten or more counts support this clonotype. The J gene is TRBJ2-7, the V gene TRBV3-1; D not resolved. Germline CDR1 is LGHDT and CDR2 is YNNKEL (reference sequence). The CDR3 runs 14 residues. Trimming left V 3 bases short and J 2 bases short, with 11 bases between. This CDR3 is CASSHTALAYEQYF. The CDR3, as DNA: TGTGCCAGCAGCCATACAGCGCTAGCCTACGAGCAGTACTTC.